These T cell receptor beta chains were read from a single sample in a study of shared clonotypes between healthy human individuals. Generated by immunoSEQ multiplex PCR, the TCRdb table keeps only in-frame clones and is missing some. Of approximately 720,000 clones listed, around 90% are singletons. The sample consisted of naive CD8+ T cells sorted from blood. Receptors originate from a man aged 30 to 39 in good health. Both conserved end residues are part of each CDR3. The D gene is left open where the match is weak. Clone sizes are given selectively: once, few, many, or a class where the clone is expanded.

DNA | CDR3 | J | size | V | D
TGTGCCAGCAGTGAAAGAATGAACACTGAAGCTTTCTTT | CASSERMNTEAFF | TRBJ1-1 | - | TRBV9 | -
TGTGCCAGCAGTTTGTTAGCGGGTTACTCCTACAATGAGCAGTTCTTC | CASSLLAGYSYNEQFF | TRBJ2-1 | - | TRBV28 | TRBD2
TGTGCCAGCTCACCACCGCCCACCGGGCGGGAGCAGTACTTC | CASSPPPTGREQYF | TRBJ2-7 | - | TRBV18 | -
TGTGCCAGCAGCTTAGTGGGACCCTCCTACGAGCAGTACTTC | CASSLVGPSYEQYF | TRBJ2-7 | - | TRBV11-2 | -
TGTGCCAGCATGGACCGCGGGATTGAAGAGACCCAGTACTTC | CASMDRGIEETQYF | TRBJ2-5 | - | TRBV6-1 | -
TGTGCCAGCAGCTTAAAGGCCCTTCGGGAGCAGTTCTTC | CASSLKALREQFF | TRBJ2-1 | - | TRBV7-3 | -
TGTGCCAGCACTAAAACCGGGACCATATACGAGCAGTACTTC | CASTKTGTIYEQYF | TRBJ2-7 | - | TRBV2 | -
TGTGCCAGCACCTCGAACACTGAAGCTTTCTTT | CASTSNTEAFF | TRBJ1-1 | - | TRBV13 | -
TGTGCCAGCAGCTGGGGGACGGAAGCTTTCTTT | CASSWGTEAFF | TRBJ1-1 | - | TRBV7-9 | -
TGTGCCAGCACAGGTTCCAACTACGAGCAGTACTTC | CASTGSNYEQYF | TRBJ2-7 | - | TRBV2 | -
TGTGCCAGCAGTTTATTCAGCGGCAAATTGCCAGATACGCAGTATTTT | CASSLFSGKLPDTQYF | TRBJ2-3 | - | TRBV27 | -
TGTGCCAGTAGTATCACAGGGCCCTACCAAGAGACCCAGTACTTC | CASSITGPYQETQYF | TRBJ2-5 | - | TRBV19 | -
TGTGCCAGCACCCCGGGCATCAGCGGGAGATGGGTCACAGATACGCAGTATTTT | CASTPGISGRWVTDTQYF | TRBJ2-3 | - | TRBV27 | TRBD2
TGCAGCGTCCTTGGGACTAGCGGCTCGCATGAGCAGTTCTTC | CSVLGTSGSHEQFF | TRBJ2-1 | - | TRBV29-1 | TRBD2
TGTGCCAGCAGCTTAGACTTTATGGAGCAGTACTTC | CASSLDFMEQYF | TRBJ2-7 | - | TRBV11-1 | -
TGTGCCAGCAGCTTAGAGGCTAGCGGGTTAGGGGGAGCGGAAGAGACCCAGTACTTC | CASSLEASGLGGAEETQYF | TRBJ2-5 | - | TRBV13 | TRBD2
TGTGCCAGCAGCCCCTCTAGCGGGAGGCCCTCCTACGAGCAGTACTTC | CASSPSSGRPSYEQYF | TRBJ2-7 | - | TRBV7-9 | TRBD2
TGTGCCAGCAGCCCCTGGTCTAGCGGGAGTCGTGATACGCAGTATTTT | CASSPWSSGSRDTQYF | TRBJ2-3 | once | TRBV7-9 | TRBD2
TGCGCCAGCACGGACATTAACACCGGGGAGCTGTTTTTT | CASTDINTGELFF | TRBJ2-2 | - | TRBV10-2 | -
TGTGCCAGCAGTGACAGGACTAGCGGGGCCAAAAACATTCAGTACTTC | CASSDRTSGAKNIQYF | TRBJ2-4 | once | TRBV6-1 | TRBD2
TGTGCCAGCGGGCGGGGGCTTAATGAGCAGTTCTTC | CASGRGLNEQFF | TRBJ2-1 | - | TRBV27 | -
TGCAGCGTTGAAGAGACTGAAGAGACCCAGTACTTC | CSVEETEETQYF | TRBJ2-5 | - | TRBV29-1 | -
TGTGCCAGCAGCAGTTACCTTGGGACCTACGAGCAGTACTTC | CASSSYLGTYEQYF | TRBJ2-7 | - | TRBV4-2 | -
TGTGCCAGCACCACTTCGACAGGGACCCACTACGAGCAGTACTTC | CASTTSTGTHYEQYF | TRBJ2-7 | - | TRBV11-2 | TRBD1
TGTGCCAGCTCGGCAGATACCTACGAGCAGTACTTC | CASSADTYEQYF | TRBJ2-7 | - | TRBV6-5 | -
TGTGCCAGCAGTTGGGCGTTGGACAAGTCCTACGAGCAGTACTTC | CASSWALDKSYEQYF | TRBJ2-7 | - | TRBV6-6 | -
TGTGCCAGCGGAGAATTCGAGCAGTTCTTC | CASGEFEQFF | TRBJ2-1 | - | TRBV6-1 | -
TGTGCCAGCAGCTCCCTTTTGACAGGGTACCCCGGGGAGCTGTTTTTT | CASSSLLTGYPGELFF | TRBJ2-2 | - | TRBV5-5 | TRBD1
TGTGCCAGCAGTGGATCATCGTCCGGGACAGAGATTAGTGAAAAACTGTTTTTT | CASSGSSSGTEISEKLFF | TRBJ1-4 | - | TRBV6-1 | TRBD1
TGTGCCAGCAGCCAAGATCCCCCCTCTGGGGCCAACGTCCTGACTTTC | CASSQDPPSGANVLTF | TRBJ2-6 | once | TRBV14 | -
TGTGCCAGCAGTTTGTGGGGCAATGAGCAGTTCTTC | CASSLWGNEQFF | TRBJ2-1 | - | TRBV28 | -
TGCGCCAGCAGCGATACTAGCGGCGTCTCCCAGTTCTTC | CASSDTSGVSQFF | TRBJ2-1 | - | TRBV5-1 | TRBD2
TGTGCCAGCAGTTTCTGGGGACAGACCACTGAAGCTTTCTTT | CASSFWGQTTEAFF | TRBJ1-1 | - | TRBV27 | TRBD1
TGTGCCAGCCGGACAGGGGGTCTCAATGAGCAGTTCTTC | CASRTGGLNEQFF | TRBJ2-1 | - | TRBV6-5 | TRBD1
TGCGCCAGCAGCCAAGGTCTTGGGGGGCGCTACGAGCAGTACTTC | CASSQGLGGRYEQYF | TRBJ2-7 | - | TRBV4-1 | -
TGTGCCAGTAGTTTAGCGGGAGTCGGCTACAATGAGCAGTTCTTC | CASSLAGVGYNEQFF | TRBJ2-1 | - | TRBV19 | TRBD2
TGTGCCAGCAGCCTCCCGGGACGGCTCTACAATGAGCAGTTCTTC | CASSLPGRLYNEQFF | TRBJ2-1 | - | TRBV14 | -
TGTGCCAGCAGCTTCGTCACCGGTCTACGGGGCCACATTCAGTACTTC | CASSFVTGLRGHIQYF | TRBJ2-4 | - | TRBV7-9 | -
TGTGCCAGCCCAGGACTAGCGGGCCGCACAGATACGCAGTATTTT | CASPGLAGRTDTQYF | TRBJ2-3 | - | TRBV2 | TRBD2
TGTGCCAGCAGCTTTGATTTTGGTGGAAACACCATATATTTT | CASSFDFGGNTIYF | TRBJ1-3 | - | TRBV7-2 | -
TGTGCCAGCAGCTTAGAGTTCTCTAGCGGCCATGAGCAGTTCTTC | CASSLEFSSGHEQFF | TRBJ2-1 | - | TRBV7-8 | TRBD2
TGTGCCAGCAGCTTGGCGGGGGATACGCAGTATTTT | CASSLAGDTQYF | TRBJ2-3 | - | TRBV5-4 | -
TGTGCCAGCAGTGGGGGGGTGACAGGGACTGATGGGACAGATACGCAGTATTTT | CASSGGVTGTDGTDTQYF | TRBJ2-3 | - | TRBV2 | -
TGTGCCATCAGTGAGTCAGGGGCACGGGCTGAAGAGACCCAGTACTTC | CAISESGARAEETQYF | TRBJ2-5 | once | TRBV10-3 | -
TGCGCCAGCAGCTTGCGGCAGGGTGGAAACATTCAGTACTTC | CASSLRQGGNIQYF | TRBJ2-4 | - | TRBV5-1 | -
TGTGCCAGCAGCCAGGGACTAGCTCTATTTGATACGCAGTATTTT | CASSQGLALFDTQYF | TRBJ2-3 | - | TRBV14 | TRBD2